The 13 T cell receptor beta chains presented below share a single source sample, sequenced in a study of CD4 T cells in relation to SARS-CoV-2 and coronaviruses. The repertoire was sequenced with immunoSEQ multiplex PCR; TCRdb's copy has only in-frame clones and lacks some. In the table there are about 59,000 clones, about nine tenths of which are singletons. Before the COVID-19 pandemic, during about 2011-2019, CD4+ T cells were taken from unexposed donors. Material: memory CD4+ T cells from PBMCs. Receptors originate from a human donor in good health.

The CDR3 nucleotides read TGTGCCAGCAGTGCAGTCATCTCTGGGGCCAACGTCCTGACTTTC. It specifies CASSAVISGANVLTF. The chain uses TRBV25-1 and TRBJ2-6; D is uncertain. Looked up from germline, CDR1 is MGHDK and CDR2 is SYGVNS. V was pared by 4 bases and J by 0 bases, with 7 bases between. The CDR3 sequence is 15 residues long.

This clone has a handful of counts. This chain connects TRBV19 to TRBJ1-5; 7 bases match TRBD1. Per the germline V gene, CDR1 is LNHDA and CDR2 is SQIVND (reference sequence). This CDR3 has 16 residues. The V and J ends lost 0 bases and 4 bases, in that order; junction bases with no gene match: 6. CDR3 sequence reads: CASSIDKGASNQPQHF. The CDR3 DNA reads TGTGCCAGTAGTATAGACAAGGGGGCATCGAATCAGCCCCAGCATTTT.

This chain links TRBV27 with TRBJ2-3, with TRBD2 identical over 11 bases. The CDR3 sequence is 16 residues long. V was clipped by 5 bases and J by 6 bases; unmatched bases: 10. Germline V lookup: CDR1 MNHEY, CDR2 SMNVEV (reference sequence). The CDR3 DNA reads TGTGCCAGCAGTCCCCACGGGACTAGCGGTGGTGATACGCAGTATTTT. This encodes CASSPHGTSGGDTQYF.

CDR3 sequence reads: CASRDPGAANIQYF. CDR3 nucleotides: TGTGCCAGCAGGGACCCAGGGGCAGCAAACATTCAGTACTTC. This chain uses TRBV28 with TRBJ2-4, with a possible D match to TRBD1 (6 bases). CDR1 is MDHEN and CDR2 is SYDVKM in the germline V gene. The CDR3 length is 14 residues. The V end lost 6 bases, the J end lost 6 bases, and 15 bases lay between the germline ends.

The V gene is TRBV3-1 (or the pseudogene TRBV3-2), the J gene TRBJ2-5; unclear D gene. The length of the CDR3 is 18 residues. The germline CDR1 and CDR2 sequences are LGHDT and YNNKEL (reference sequence). V lost 1 base and J 4 bases, leaving 22 bases between the germline ends. CDR3 bases: TGTGCCAGCAGCCAAGTCTCCGGGCCAGGTAACCGAGGAGAGACCCAGTACTTC. The encoded protein is CASSQVSGPGNRGETQYF.

This chain links TRBV28 with TRBJ1-5; no definite D call. Trimming cost V 3 bases and J 0 bases, with 9 bases left between them. Germline assignment: CDR1 MDHEN and CDR2 SYDVKM. The CDR3 loop spans 15 amino acids. CDR3 in amino acids: CASSFSGYSNQPQHF. CDR3 in DNA: TGTGCCAGCAGTTTTAGTGGATATAGCAATCAGCCCCAGCATTTT.

The rearrangement joins TRBV10-1 to TRBJ2-3, with D unclear. This CDR3 has 14 residues. The V gene lost 7 bases and the J gene lost 1 base, with 12 bases spanning the gap. Germline V CDR1 and CDR2: WNHNN, SYGVQD (reference sequence). The DNA of the CDR3 is TGCGCCAGCAACCCAGGAGTCGGCACAGATACGCAGTATTTT. Translation: CASNPGVGTDTQYF.

CDR3 in amino acids: CASSVGGAGTGELFF. The CDR3 coding sequence is TGTGCCAGCAGTGTAGGGGGCGCGGGCACCGGGGAGCTGTTTTTT. J is TRBJ2-2 and V is TRBV2, with 7 nucleotides matching TRBD1. The trim removed 4 bases at V and 4 bases at J, leaving 6 bases unmatched. The V gene's germline CDR1 is SNHLY and CDR2 FYNNEI. The CDR3 runs to 15 residues.

This chain uses TRBV15 with TRBJ2-3; 9 bases are a match to TRBD1. Losses at the gene ends were 0 bases for V and 6 bases for J; bases not matched to a gene: 13. Germline assignment: CDR1 LNHNV and CDR2 YYDKDF (reference sequence). There are 18 residues in the CDR3. The CDR3 nucleotides are TGTGCCACCAGCAGAGATCAGAGGACAGGGGCATTAGCGGATACGCAGTATTTT. It encodes CATSRDQRTGALADTQYF.

The chain combines TRBV15 with TRBJ2-7; TRBD1 is a possible D gene (6 bases). Germline V gene sequence: CDR1 LNHNV, CDR2 YYDKDF (reference sequence). V was clipped by 0 bases and J by 6 bases, with 18 bases between them. This CDR3 is 16 amino acids long. The DNA of the CDR3 is TGTGCCACCAGCAGAGATGAAGGGGGAGTTGGGCCCGAGCAGTACTTC. This codes for CATSRDEGGVGPEQYF. Complete variable domain (other parts from reference TRBV15 and TRBJ2-7): DAMVIQNPRYQVTQFGKPVTLSCSQTLNHNVMYWYQQKSSQAPKLLFHYYDKDFNNEADTPDNFQSRRPNTSFCFLDIRSPGLGDTAMYLCATSRDEGGVGPEQYFGPGTRLTVT.

This clone was recorded only once. The chain couples TRBV10-3 to TRBJ2-7; D gene unclear. Germline V CDR1 and CDR2: ENHRY, SYGVKD. This CDR3 comprises 12 residues. V lost 2 bases and J lost 1, with 3 bases in between. In nucleotides, the CDR3 is TGTGCCATCAGTGAGACATCCTACGAGCAGTACTTC. Translating it yields CAISETSYEQYF.

The rearrangement joins TRBV28 to TRBJ2-7; 16 bases fit TRBD2. CDR3 length: 18 amino acids. V lost 6 bases, J lost 0 bases, and 8 bases stayed unmatched. Germline V gene sequence: CDR1 MDHEN, CDR2 SYDVKM. The CDR3 sequence: CASRTPGLAGGGSYEQYF. Written as DNA, the CDR3 is TGTGCCAGCAGGACCCCGGGACTAGCGGGAGGGGGCTCCTACGAGCAGTACTTC.

About this clone: One end of the junction is discordant with germline, which a read error may explain. This rearrangement joins TRBV14 to TRBJ2-1; possibly TRBD2 for D (5 bases). This CDR3 comprises 12 residues. Germline V gene sequence: CDR1 SGHDN, CDR2 FVKESK. The CDR3 DNA reads as TGTGCCAGCAGCCCGAACCGAGGACTCCGGATCTTC. It encodes CASSPNRGLRIF.